These T cell receptor beta chains were read from a single sample in a study of cytomegalovirus exposure and HLA in healthy donors. Method: immunoSEQ multiplex PCR; TCRdb's copy keeps in-frame clones and lacks some. The sample has approximately 190,000 clones; 82% are singletons. Source material: PBMCs. The origin of the receptors is a boy under 10 years old in good health and CMV-seronegative. The conserved cysteine and the conserved F or W are not part of the CDR3 here. The order of the fields is V gene, D gene, CDR3 protein. D genes are given only for firm matches.

TRBV7-9	NA	AIDSRERQARTEAF
TRBV13	TRBD2	ASSSGTSGAPIITDTQY
TRBV27	NA	ATLNSDTQY
TRBV9	TRBD1	ASSTTGGSYNEQF
TRBV6-5	NA	ASRQGTYEQY
TRBV15	NA	ATSRAPRGGSYEQY
TRBV16	NA	ASSQLQGNEQF
TRBV18	TRBD1	ASSPLDLQGTNYGYT
TRBV13	TRBD2	ASSLMGGGTDTQY
TRBV7-2	NA	ASSLRLGRVGTDTQY
TRBV11-3	NA	ASSRSFGEKLF
TRBV18	NA	ASSPRENQETQY
TRBV7-2	TRBD1	ASSLDRDRGHNEQF
TRBV7-3	TRBD1	ASAERSGTANTEAF
TRBV27	NA	ASSFSLLYEQY
TRBV6-1	NA	ASPSPRSYEQY
TRBV7-6	TRBD1	ASSLVVPGTGGLYEQY
TRBV6-1	NA	ASSARGTAGDTQY
TRBV6-1	TRBD2	ASSEWRGSTDTQY
TRBV7-9	NA	ASRPAHREHSTDTQY
TRBV9	TRBD1	ASSVISSSWTGSDEQF
TRBV19	TRBD1	ASVRQGAYNEQF
TRBV7-3	TRBD2	ASSPGGPSYNEQF
TRBV20-1	NA	SARQGGYT
TRBV27	NA	ASRNRVGETQY
TRBV19	NA	ASSESRGFYEQY
TRBV5-1	TRBD1	ASSLFRGRPTDTQY
TRBV7-2	TRBD1	ASSQSRGSPLH
TRBV19	TRBD1	ASSIDRGLSYEQY
TRBV9	TRBD2	ASSVGTSYEQY
TRBV18	NA	ASSPGRDQPQH
TRBV5-4	TRBD1	ASSRGQASEAF
TRBV6-5	NA	ASSYRGIHTDTQY
TRBV6-5	TRBD1	ASSPGQPEAF
TRBV5-1	TRBD1	ASSLPTGGNEKLF
TRBV9	TRBD2	ASSFGTSGSDTQY
TRBV6-1	TRBD1	ASSSYRGDNEQF
TRBV29-1	NA	SAGGTETQY
TRBV19	NA	ASSIQKTGRETQY
TRBV9	NA	ASSVGPNRDNEQF
TRBV7-2	TRBD1	ASSLQGGTEAF
TRBV20-1	NA	SAPRMREQY
TRBV9	TRBD1	ASSESGQGNQPQH
TRBV5-1	NA	ASSLSGISSTDTQY
TRBV7-9	NA	ASSLGFLGRKDTEAF
TRBV29-1	NA	SVGAGIHEQY
TRBV19	NA	ASSTRQEQQY
TRBV6-1	NA	ASSLERYSNQPQH
TRBV7-9	NA	ASSYSSYEQY
TRBV6-5	NA	ASSSQGIGNAGELF
TRBV7-2	TRBD2	ASSLGPPAGGENIQY
TRBV5-1	TRBD1	ASSPNRGSEAF
TRBV11-3	NA	ASSSGGNTEAF